These 28 T cell receptor beta chains came from one sample sequenced in a study of early T cells in non-severe SARS-CoV-2 infection. TCRdb used MiXCR to reprocess the 5' RACE reads, holding one entry per CDR3 protein. The repertoire holds under 60,000 distinct CDR3 sequences, with over 7% as singletons. The specimen sequenced was whole blood. The receptors shown here come from an adult who was a healthcare worker with PCR-confirmed SARS-CoV-2 infection or an uninfected control (not recorded which).

This clonotype is a singleton in its sample. The V and J genes are TRBV19 and TRBJ2-1, with TRBD2 matching over 12 bases. The CDR3 has 15 residues. Germline V gene sequence: CDR1 LNHDA, CDR2 SQIVND (reference sequence). Trimming took 2 bases from V and 7 from J; bases not matched to a gene: 3. The CDR3 nucleotides are TGTGCCAGTAGTATACTAGCGGGGGGGCTTAATGAGCAGTTCTTC. The encoded protein is CASSILAGGLNEQFF.

This clonotype was seen repeatedly, ten times or more. V gene TRBV14 combines with J gene TRBJ1-2; 8 bases are a match to TRBD1. The CDR3 is made up of 13 amino acids. Germline trimming cut 3 bases from V and 11 bases from J; bases unmatched to any gene: 8. Germline V gene sequence: CDR1 SGHDN, CDR2 FVKESK. The CDR3 region has the DNA TGTGCCAGCAGCCAGCATACAGGGGGTGGATACACCTTC. Protein sequence: CASSQHTGGGYTF.

This clonotype was found many times. The genes are TRBV5-1 and TRBJ2-3, with D uncertain. There are 14 residues in the CDR3. Trimming left V 0 bases short and J 6 bases short, with 11 bases between. Germline lookup yields CDR1 SGHRS and CDR2 YFSETQ. The CDR3 loop is CASSLAASADTQYF. The DNA of the CDR3 is TGCGCCAGCAGCTTGGCAGCATCGGCGGATACGCAGTATTTT.

The chain links TRBV20-1 to TRBJ2-7, with 10 bases aligning to TRBD1. The ends lost 0 bases at V and 4 bases at J; junction bases unmatched: 6. This CDR3 comprises 15 residues. Looked up from germline, CDR1 is DFQATT and CDR2 is SNEGSKA (reference sequence). The CDR3 loop reads CSARDILGQGYEQYF. As DNA, the CDR3 is TGCAGTGCTAGAGATATCTTGGGACAGGGGTACGAGCAGTACTTC.

The J gene is TRBJ1-1, the V gene TRBV5-5, with D possibly being TRBD1 (5 bases). CDR1 is SGHKS and CDR2 is YYEKEE in the germline V gene (reference sequence). The CDR3 is 12 residues long. The V end was cut by 5 bases, the J end by 14 bases, with 19 bases between. The CDR3 here is CASRGDAPGDFF. The DNA for the CDR3 is TGTGCCAGCAGAGGCGACGCCCCTGGGGACTTCTTT.

The J gene is TRBJ2-3, the V gene TRBV7-2, with D perhaps matching TRBD1 (5 bases). V lost 5 bases to trimming and J lost 5 bases, with 8 bases between them. CDR3 length equals 12 residues. The germline V gene has CDR1 SGHTA and CDR2 FQGNSA. The chain's CDR3 is CASSLQGDTQYF. The CDR3, as DNA: TGTGCCAGCAGCCTCCAGGGAGATACGCAGTATTTT.

On this clonotype itself: A much larger clonotype is one base distant, so this may be a read error. The J gene is TRBJ1-2, the V gene TRBV5-1, with a weak D call TRBD1 (5 bases). Germline-derived CDR1 and CDR2 are SGHRS and YFSETQ. CDR3 length: 15 amino acids. Trimming shortened V by 4 bases and J by 3 bases, and 16 bases separated the two germline ends. This chain's CDR3 is CASSPGDGEDYGYTF. In nucleotides, the CDR3 is TGCGCCAGCAGCCCTGGGGACGGGGAGGACTATGGCTACACCTTC.

Here the CDR3 reads CASSLMGTEAFF. CDR3 DNA: TGTGCCAGCAGCTTAATGGGGACTGAAGCTTTCTTT. The V and J genes are TRBV7-9 and TRBJ1-1; D gene uncertain. V gave up 2 bases and J gave up 5 bases, with 6 bases separating them. The germline gives CDR1 SEHNR, CDR2 FQNEAQ (reference sequence). This CDR3 contains 12 residues.

The chain joins TRBV24-1 to TRBJ2-5; maybe TRBD1 (5 bases). The CDR3 runs 14 residues. Deletions cut 7 bases from V and 4 bases from J, with 15 bases between. CDR1 is KGHDR, CDR2 SFDVKD, per germline. This CDR3 is CATRDPGQGETQYF. DNA of the CDR3: TGTGCCACCAGGGATCCAGGGCAAGGAGAGACCCAGTACTTC.

This clonotype came up many times. The chain couples TRBV5-8 to TRBJ1-3; D ambiguous. V lost 5 bases and J lost 0, with 18 bases in between. Looked up from germline, CDR1 is SGHTS and CDR2 is YDEGEE. CDR3 length equals 17 residues. The CDR3 bases are TGTGCCAGCAGATTTGCGGACCGGGGATTCTCTGGAAACACCATATATTTT. This gives the protein CASRFADRGFSGNTIYF.

This clonotype showed up many times. The J gene is TRBJ2-1, the V gene TRBV11-3; TRBD1 aligns across 10 bases. Losses at the gene ends were 5 bases for V and 7 bases for J; bases not matched to a gene: 11. CDR1 and CDR2 (germline): SGHNT, YENEEA. The CDR3 extends over 16 amino acids. This CDR3 reads CASSPPGDRGANEQFF. DNA for the CDR3: TGTGCCAGCAGCCCTCCTGGGGACAGGGGTGCGAATGAGCAGTTCTTC. Variable domain in full (rest from reference TRBV11-3 and TRBJ2-1): EAGVVQSPRYKIIEKKQPVAFWCNPISGHNTLYWYLQNLGQGPELLIRYENEEAVDDSQLPKDRFSAERLKGVDSTLKIQPAELGDSAVYLCASSPPGDRGANEQFFGPGTRLTVL.

This clonotype was observed at least ten times. The J gene is TRBJ1-1, the V gene TRBV7-6; no definite D call. CDR3 size: 14 residues. Germline-derived CDR1 and CDR2 are SGHVS and FNYEAQ. Trimming took 2 bases from V and 5 from J, leaving 12 bases between them. The CDR3: CASSLPPPGTEAFF. The CDR3, as DNA: TGTGCCAGCAGCTTACCCCCTCCGGGGACTGAAGCTTTCTTT.

The gene calls are TRBV7-2 and TRBJ1-5; tentatively, D is TRBD1 (6 bases). Trimming shortened V by 1 base and J by 6 bases, and 13 bases separated the two germline ends. The CDR3 loop spans 15 amino acids. Germline V gene sequence: CDR1 SGHTA, CDR2 FQGNSA. CDR3 DNA sequence: TGTGCCAGCAGCTTAGATCGGGGGGCCAGTCAGCCCCAGCATTTT. Translating gives CASSLDRGASQPQHF.

The gene calls are TRBV20-1 and TRBJ1-1; a weak D match, TRBD1 (6 bases). The CDR3 is made up of 13 amino acids. The V gene's germline CDR1 is DFQATT and CDR2 SNEGSKA (reference sequence). The V and J ends lost 5 bases and 0 bases respectively, with 10 bases between them. The CDR3 sequence is CSAWTALNTEAFF. CDR3 in DNA: TGCAGTGCTTGGACAGCCCTGAACACTGAAGCTTTCTTT.

This clonotype has just a few counts. The chain carries TRBV10-2 and TRBJ2-3, with a tentative D call TRBD2 (6 bases). Trimming stripped 2 bases from V and 0 bases from J, with 9 bases between. Germline values: CDR1 WSHSY, CDR2 SAAADI. The CDR3 runs 15 residues. The CDR3 protein is CASSEAGSSTDTQYF. CDR3 in DNA: TGCGCCAGCAGTGAGGCGGGGTCCAGCACAGATACGCAGTATTTT.

In its sample, this clonotype was seen many times. This chain joins TRBV20-1 and TRBJ1-5; maybe TRBD1 (5 bases). V was shortened by 1 base and J by 4 bases, with 11 bases between the two germline ends. The CDR3 runs to 14 residues. Germline V lookup: CDR1 DFQATT, CDR2 SNEGSKA (reference sequence). The CDR3 DNA is TGCAGTGCTAGAGGTGGGGCAGGGAATCAGCCCCAGCATTTT. Its protein product is CSARGGAGNQPQHF.

This clonotype was seen at least ten times. The rearrangement uses TRBV7-3 and TRBJ2-1, with 14 positions matching TRBD2. V trimming: 5 bases; J trimming: 10 bases; junction bases outside the gene matches: 7. The CDR3 has 15 residues. Germline CDR1 reads SGHTA; CDR2 reads FQGTGA. For the CDR3, the DNA is TGTGCCAGCAGCCCGGGACTAGCGGGGGAGGGGGAGCAGTTCTTC. It codes for CASSPGLAGEGEQFF. The full variable domain, completed using reference TRBV7-3 and TRBJ2-1, is GAGVSQTPSNKVTEKGKYVELRCDPISGHTALYWYRQSLGQGPEFLIYFQGTGAADDSGLPNDRFFAVRPEGSVSTLKIQRTERGDSAVYLCASSPGLAGEGEQFFGPGTRLTVL.

This clonotype was counted a few times. The chain combines TRBV10-2 with TRBJ2-1, with a tentative D call TRBD2 (5 bases). Germline CDR1 WSHSY, CDR2 SAAADI. The CDR3 extends over 11 amino acids. Trimming pared 6 bases from V and 9 bases from J, leaving 9 bases between. The CDR3 coding sequence is TGCGCCAGCAGCGAGGAGGTTGAGCAGTTCTTC. It translates to CASSEEVEQFF.

This clonotype was observed many times. V gene TRBV7-6 combines with J gene TRBJ1-3; D is undetermined. This CDR3 region has 14 residues. Germline CDR1 is SGHVS and CDR2 is FNYEAQ. Trimming removed 5 bases at V and 1 base at J, with 9 bases between. The DNA of the CDR3 is TGTGCCAGCAGCCCGAGCCATTCTGGAAACACCATATATTTT. It encodes CASSPSHSGNTIYF.

Concerning this clonotype itself: At one boundary the junction diverges from the germline segment, which might be a read error. The chain links TRBV24-1 to TRBJ2-6, with 8 nucleotides matching TRBD2. The CDR3 covers 16 residues. Germline V gives CDR1 KGHDR, CDR2 SFDVKD. CDR3 bases: TGCGGAACCAAAGCGGGGGCCTACCCTGGGGCCAACGTCCTGACTTTC. It specifies CGTKAGAYPGANVLTF.

This clonotype was observed at least ten times. This chain joins TRBV13 and TRBJ1-1; D might be TRBD1 (5 bases). The CDR3 runs 15 residues. V was cut by 3 bases and J by 4 bases, with 15 bases left in between. Germline lookup yields CDR1 PRHDT and CDR2 FYEKMQ (reference sequence). The CDR3 nucleotides read TGTGCCAGCAGCTTCCCAGGGAGAGAAGGCACTGAAGCTTTCTTT. Its protein product is CASSFPGREGTEAFF.

This clonotype was seen at least ten times. In this CDR3 the conserved last residue, phenylalanine or tryptophan, is missing, so a read error is likely. The DNA is left out, because the CDR3 cannot be placed on it with certainty; the CDR3 is given as TCRdb lists it. The chain links TRBV12-3 or TRBV12-4 to TRBJ1-2; the D call in the table, TRBD1, was not verified against the DNA. The CDR3 numbers 13 amino acids, ends counted. CDR3 in amino acids: CASSLRGQPHNIR.

This clonotype was counted many times. The CDR3 DNA follows: TGTGCCAGCAGGGTACAGGGGCTGGTCAATCAGCCCCAGCATTTT. It translates to CASRVQGLVNQPQHF. The rearrangement links TRBV28 to TRBJ1-5; 7 bases align to TRBD1. Germline assignment: CDR1 MDHEN and CDR2 SYDVKM. This CDR3 comprises 15 residues. The V segment lost 6 bases and the J segment 3 bases; nucleotides outside the gene matches: 8. The whole variable domain, filled in from reference TRBV28 and TRBJ1-5, reads DVKVTQSSRYLVKRTGEKVFLECVQDMDHENMFWYRQDPGLGLRLIYFSYDVKMKEKGDIPEGYSVSREKKERFSLILESASTNQTSMYLCASRVQGLVNQPQHFGDGTRLSIL.

This clonotype has ten or more counts. This chain connects TRBV28 to TRBJ1-5; 8 positions match TRBD1. Germline-derived CDR1 and CDR2 are MDHEN and SYDVKM. CDR3 length: 14 amino acids. Unmatched junction bases numbered 6, after V lost 4 bases and J lost 7 bases. CDR3: CASSSLQGDQPQHF. For the CDR3, the DNA is TGTGCCAGCAGTTCCCTACAGGGGGACCAGCCCCAGCATTTT.

This clonotype showed up just a few times. The chain recombines TRBV6-1 with TRBJ2-4; tentative D call: TRBD1 (6 bases). This CDR3 has 14 residues. Trimming shortened V by 5 bases and J by 0 bases, and 8 bases separated the two germline ends. Germline V gives CDR1 MNHNS, CDR2 SASEGT. As DNA, the CDR3 is TGTGCCAGCAGTCAACAGGGAGCCAAAAACATTCAGTACTTC. This encodes CASSQQGAKNIQYF.

There are a few counts of this clonotype. J is TRBJ2-6 and V is TRBV20-1; the D is unclear. Trimming took 5 bases from V and 0 from J, leaving 8 bases between them. CDR1 and CDR2 (germline): DFQATT, SNEGSKA (reference sequence). This CDR3 comprises 14 residues. CDR3 DNA sequence: TGCAGTGCTCCTGACTCCTCTGGGGCCAACGTCCTGACTTTC. Amino acids: CSAPDSSGANVLTF.

The chain links TRBV20-1 to TRBJ2-3; D is ambiguous. The CDR3 extends over 12 amino acids. Germline V gene data show CDR1 as DFQATT and CDR2 as SNEGSKA (reference sequence). V lost 1 base and J 5 bases, leaving 7 bases between the germline ends. The CDR3 loop reads CSARAKRDTQYF. Here the CDR3 DNA reads TGCAGTGCTAGAGCTAAGAGAGATACGCAGTATTTT.

This clonotype was counted ten times or more. V and J are TRBV5-1 and TRBJ1-2, with D hard to call. The germline CDR1 and CDR2 sequences are SGHRS and YFSETQ. V lost 0 bases, J lost 6 bases, and 6 bases lay in between. This CDR3 spans 12 amino acids. This CDR3 is CASSLDVDGYTF. In DNA form, the CDR3 reads TGCGCCAGCAGCTTGGACGTCGATGGCTACACCTTC.